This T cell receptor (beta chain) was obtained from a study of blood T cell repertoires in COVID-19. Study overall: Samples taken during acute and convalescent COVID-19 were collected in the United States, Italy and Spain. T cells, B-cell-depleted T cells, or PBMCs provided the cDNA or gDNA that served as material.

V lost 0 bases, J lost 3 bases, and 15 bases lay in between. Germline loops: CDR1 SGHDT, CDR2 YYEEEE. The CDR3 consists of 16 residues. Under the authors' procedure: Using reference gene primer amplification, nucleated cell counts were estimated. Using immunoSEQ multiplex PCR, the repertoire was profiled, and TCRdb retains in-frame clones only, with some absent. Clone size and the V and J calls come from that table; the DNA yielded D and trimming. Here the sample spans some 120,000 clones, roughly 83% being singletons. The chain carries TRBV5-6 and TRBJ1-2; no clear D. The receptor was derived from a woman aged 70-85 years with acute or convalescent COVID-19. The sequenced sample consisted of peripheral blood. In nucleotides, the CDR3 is TGTGCCAGCAGCTTGGAGGAGGGCAGGATGGACTATGGCTACACCTTC. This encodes CASSLEEGRMDYGYTF.